The clone carrying this TCR beta chain was detected only a few times. The CDR3 is 13 residues long. Trimming cost V 0 bases and J 4 bases, with 6 bases left between them. CDR1 MNHEY and CDR2 SVGAGI come from the germline V gene. This table comes from immunoSEQ multiplex PCR, and its TCRdb copy is limited to in-frame clones, with some not included. Of around 70,000 clones in the sample, approximately 80% were seen once. This sample stems from a study of OX40 agonist ivuxolimab in advanced cancers. The origin of this receptor is an adult with an advanced solid tumor such as melanoma, head and neck, liver or kidney cancer. Sequenced material: CD4+ or CD8+ T cells sorted from blood, taken in a trial of the OX40 agonist ivuxolimab. The V call is TRBV6-5, the J call TRBJ1-1, with unresolved D. This chain's CDR3 is CASSYSPGTEAFF. The CDR3 nucleotides are TGTGCCAGCAGTTACTCGCCCGGCACTGAAGCTTTCTTT.